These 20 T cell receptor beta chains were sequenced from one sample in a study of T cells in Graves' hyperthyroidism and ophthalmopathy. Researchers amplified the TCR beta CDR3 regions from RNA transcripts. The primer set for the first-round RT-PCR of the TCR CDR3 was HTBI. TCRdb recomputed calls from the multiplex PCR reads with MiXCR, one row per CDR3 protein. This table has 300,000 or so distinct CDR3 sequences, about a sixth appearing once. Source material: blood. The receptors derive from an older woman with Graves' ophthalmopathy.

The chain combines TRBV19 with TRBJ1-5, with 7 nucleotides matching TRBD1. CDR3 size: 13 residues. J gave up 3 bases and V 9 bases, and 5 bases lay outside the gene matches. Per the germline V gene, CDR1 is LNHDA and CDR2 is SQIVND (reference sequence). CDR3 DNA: TGTGCCAGCTCGGGACAGCACAATCAGCCCCAGCATTTT. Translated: CASSGQHNQPQHF. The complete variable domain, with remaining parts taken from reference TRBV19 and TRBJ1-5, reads DGGITQSPKYLFRKEGQNVTLSCEQNLNHDAMYWYRQDPGQGLRLIYYSQIVNDFQKGDIAEGYSVSREKKESFPLTVTSAQKNPTAFYLCASSGQHNQPQHFGDGTRLSIL.

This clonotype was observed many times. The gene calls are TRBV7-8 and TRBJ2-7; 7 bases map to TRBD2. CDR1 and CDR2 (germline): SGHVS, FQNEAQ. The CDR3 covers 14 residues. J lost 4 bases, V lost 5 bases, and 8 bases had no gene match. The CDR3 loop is CASSPRLAAYEQYF. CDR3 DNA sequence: TGTGCCAGCAGCCCCCGACTAGCAGCGTACGAGCAGTACTTC.

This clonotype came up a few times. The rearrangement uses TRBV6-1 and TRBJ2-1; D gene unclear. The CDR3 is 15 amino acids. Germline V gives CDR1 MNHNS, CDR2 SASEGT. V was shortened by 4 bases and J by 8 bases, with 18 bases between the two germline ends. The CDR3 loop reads CASSVVSGDWDEQFF. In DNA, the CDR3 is TGTGCCAGCAGTGTAGTTTCTGGGGATTGGGATGAGCAGTTCTTC.

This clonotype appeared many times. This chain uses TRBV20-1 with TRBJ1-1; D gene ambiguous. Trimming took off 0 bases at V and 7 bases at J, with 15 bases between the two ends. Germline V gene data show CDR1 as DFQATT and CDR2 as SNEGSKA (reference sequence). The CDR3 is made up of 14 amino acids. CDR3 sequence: CSAREGLMLDEAFF. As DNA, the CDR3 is TGCAGTGCTAGAGAAGGACTGATGTTAGATGAAGCTTTCTTT.

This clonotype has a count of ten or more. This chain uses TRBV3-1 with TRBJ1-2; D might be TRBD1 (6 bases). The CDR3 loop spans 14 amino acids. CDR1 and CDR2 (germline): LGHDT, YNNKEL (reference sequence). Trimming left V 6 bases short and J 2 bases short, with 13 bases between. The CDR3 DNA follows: TGTGCCAGCAGTCTTGGGGGCAGCAACTATGGCTACACCTTC. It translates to CASSLGGSNYGYTF.

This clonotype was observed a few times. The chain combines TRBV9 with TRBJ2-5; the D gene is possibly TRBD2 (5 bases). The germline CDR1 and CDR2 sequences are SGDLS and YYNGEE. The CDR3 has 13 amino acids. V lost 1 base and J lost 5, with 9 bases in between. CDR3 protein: CASSVSGVETQYF. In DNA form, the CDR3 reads TGTGCCAGCAGCGTATCCGGGGTTGAGACCCAGTACTTC.

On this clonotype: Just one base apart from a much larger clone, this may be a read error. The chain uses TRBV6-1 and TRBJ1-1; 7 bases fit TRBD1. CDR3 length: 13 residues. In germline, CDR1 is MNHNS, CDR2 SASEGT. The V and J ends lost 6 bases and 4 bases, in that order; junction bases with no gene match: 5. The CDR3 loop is CASRQAGGTEAFF. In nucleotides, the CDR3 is TGTGCCAGCAGACAAGCAGGGGGCACTGAAGCTTTCTTT.

The CDR3 is CASSYSMWEGTEAFF. Here the CDR3 DNA reads TGTGCCAGCAGTTACTCGATGTGGGAGGGAACTGAAGCTTTCTTT. The chain links TRBV6-5 to TRBJ1-1; unclear D gene. Germline assignment: CDR1 MNHEY and CDR2 SVGAGI. CDR3 size: 15 residues. Trimming removed 0 bases from V and 5 bases from J, with 13 bases in between.

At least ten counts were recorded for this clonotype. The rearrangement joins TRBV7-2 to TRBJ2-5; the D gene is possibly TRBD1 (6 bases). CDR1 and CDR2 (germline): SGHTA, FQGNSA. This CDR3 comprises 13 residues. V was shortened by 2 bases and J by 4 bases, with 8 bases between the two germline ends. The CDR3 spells CASSLLTGETQYF. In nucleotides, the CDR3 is TGTGCCAGCAGCTTATTGACAGGAGAGACCCAGTACTTC.

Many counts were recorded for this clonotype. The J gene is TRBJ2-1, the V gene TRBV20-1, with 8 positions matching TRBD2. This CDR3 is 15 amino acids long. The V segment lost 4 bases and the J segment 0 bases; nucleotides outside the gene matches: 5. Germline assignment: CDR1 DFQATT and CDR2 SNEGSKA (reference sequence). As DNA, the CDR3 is TGCAGTGCTAAGGAGCGGGAGAACTCCTACAATGAGCAGTTCTTC. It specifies CSAKERENSYNEQFF.

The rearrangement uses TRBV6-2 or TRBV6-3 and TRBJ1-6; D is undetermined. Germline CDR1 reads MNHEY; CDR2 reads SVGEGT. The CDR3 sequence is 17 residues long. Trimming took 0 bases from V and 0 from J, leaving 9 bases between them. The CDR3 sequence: CASSYSDRSSYNSPLHF. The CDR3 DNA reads TGTGCCAGCAGTTACTCGGATAGGAGCTCCTATAATTCACCCCTCCACTTT.

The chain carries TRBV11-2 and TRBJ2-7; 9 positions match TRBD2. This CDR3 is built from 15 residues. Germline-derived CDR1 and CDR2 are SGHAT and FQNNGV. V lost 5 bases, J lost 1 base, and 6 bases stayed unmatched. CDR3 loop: CASSPWLAGSYEQYF. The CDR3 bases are TGTGCCAGCAGCCCCTGGCTAGCGGGGTCCTACGAGCAGTACTTC.

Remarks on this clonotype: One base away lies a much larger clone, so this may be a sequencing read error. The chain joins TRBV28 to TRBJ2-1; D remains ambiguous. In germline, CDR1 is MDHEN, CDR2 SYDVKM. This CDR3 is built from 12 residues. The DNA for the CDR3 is TGTGCCAGCACCTCCCGTCCAAATGAGCAGTCCTTC. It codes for CASTSRPNEQSF.

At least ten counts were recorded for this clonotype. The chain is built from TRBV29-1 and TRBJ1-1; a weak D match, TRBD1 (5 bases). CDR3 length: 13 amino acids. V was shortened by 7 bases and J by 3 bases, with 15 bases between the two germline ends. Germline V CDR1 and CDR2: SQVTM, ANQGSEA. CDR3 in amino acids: CSALWGRDTEAFF. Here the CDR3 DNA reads TGCAGCGCTCTCTGGGGGAGGGACACTGAAGCTTTCTTT.

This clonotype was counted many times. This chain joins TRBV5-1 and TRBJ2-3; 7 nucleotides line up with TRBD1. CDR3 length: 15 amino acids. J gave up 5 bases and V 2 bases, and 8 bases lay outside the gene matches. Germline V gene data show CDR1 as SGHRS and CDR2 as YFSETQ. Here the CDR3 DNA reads TGCGCCAGCAGCTTTACAGGGGCTTGGGGAGATACGCAGTATTTT. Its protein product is CASSFTGAWGDTQYF.

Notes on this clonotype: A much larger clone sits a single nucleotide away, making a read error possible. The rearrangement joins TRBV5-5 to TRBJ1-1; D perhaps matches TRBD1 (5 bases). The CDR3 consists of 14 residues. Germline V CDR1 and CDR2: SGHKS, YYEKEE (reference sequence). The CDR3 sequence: CAGSPQGMNTEAFF. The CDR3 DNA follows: TGTGCCGGCAGCCCGCAGGGAATGAACACTGAAGCTTTCTTT.

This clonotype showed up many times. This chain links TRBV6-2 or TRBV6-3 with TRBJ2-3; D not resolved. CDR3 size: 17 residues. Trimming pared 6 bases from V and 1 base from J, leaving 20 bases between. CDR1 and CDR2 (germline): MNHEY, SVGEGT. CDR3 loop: CASRGFEERVGTDTQYF. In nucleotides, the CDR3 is TGTGCCAGCAGGGGCTTTGAGGAAAGGGTCGGCACAGATACGCAGTATTTT.

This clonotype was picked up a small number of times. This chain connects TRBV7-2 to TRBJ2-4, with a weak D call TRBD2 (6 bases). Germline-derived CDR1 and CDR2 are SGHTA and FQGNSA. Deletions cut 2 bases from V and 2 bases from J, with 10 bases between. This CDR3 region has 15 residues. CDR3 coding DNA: TGTGCCAGCAGCTTAAGGAGGGTGACCAAAAACATTCAGTACTTC. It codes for CASSLRRVTKNIQYF.

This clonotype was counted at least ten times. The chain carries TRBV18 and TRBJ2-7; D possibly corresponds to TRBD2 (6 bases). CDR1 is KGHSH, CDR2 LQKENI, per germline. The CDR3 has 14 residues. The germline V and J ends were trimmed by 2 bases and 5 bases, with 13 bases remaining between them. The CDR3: CASSPSGSPHEQYF. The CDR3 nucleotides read TGTGCCAGCTCACCATCCGGGAGTCCCCACGAGCAGTACTTC.

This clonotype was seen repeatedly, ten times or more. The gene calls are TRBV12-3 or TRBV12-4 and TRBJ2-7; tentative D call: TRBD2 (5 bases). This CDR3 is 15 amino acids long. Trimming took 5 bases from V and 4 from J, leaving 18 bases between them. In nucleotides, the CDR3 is TGTGCCAGCAGTATAGACGGACTTATTGTATACGAGCAGTACTTC. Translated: CASSIDGLIVYEQYF.